This TCR beta chain was identified in a study of T cell responses to AZD1222 COVID-19 vaccine. TCRdb's table, derived via immunoSEQ multiplex PCR, lists solely in-frame clones and lacks some. The sample lists some 170,000 clones, 75% to 90% occurring once. A word on this clone: What it binds is unknown.

Study-level results: Among the donors, most were white British and more were female, and clonal diversity was possibly underestimated. Unmutated variant regions reportedly attract nearly half of all spike-specific TCRs.

Germline CDR1 and CDR2: SGHTS and YDEGEE. Losses at the gene ends were 5 bases for V and 2 bases for J; bases not matched to a gene: 4. The CDR3 runs to 14 residues. The chain combines TRBV5-8 with TRBJ2-3; 8 bases agree with TRBD2. The sequence came from an adult who received the MenACWY meningococcal vaccine as a control. Material: peripheral blood, obtained 28 days after the second dose of the MenACWY control vaccine. The CDR3 DNA is TGTGCCAGCAGAACTAGCGGATACACAGATACGCAGTATTTT. This codes for CASRTSGYTDTQYF.